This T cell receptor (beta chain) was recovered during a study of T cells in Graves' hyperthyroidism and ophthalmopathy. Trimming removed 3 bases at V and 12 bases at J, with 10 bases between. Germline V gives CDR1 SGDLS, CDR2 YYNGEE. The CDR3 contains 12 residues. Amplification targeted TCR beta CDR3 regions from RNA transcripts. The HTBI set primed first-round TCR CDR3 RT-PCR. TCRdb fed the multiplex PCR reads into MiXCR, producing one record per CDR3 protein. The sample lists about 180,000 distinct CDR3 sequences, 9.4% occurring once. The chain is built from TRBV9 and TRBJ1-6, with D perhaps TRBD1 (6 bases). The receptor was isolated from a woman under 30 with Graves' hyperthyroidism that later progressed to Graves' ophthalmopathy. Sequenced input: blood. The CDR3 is CASSEEGEPLHF. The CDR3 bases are TGTGCCAGCAGCGAAGAGGGGGAACCCCTCCACTTT.